This T cell receptor (beta chain) was sequenced in a study of CXCR3-negative and CXCR3-positive naive CD8 T cells. Preparation of TRB cDNA libraries relied on 5' RACE carrying UMI labels. TCRdb reprocessed the 5' RACE reads and keeps a single row for each CDR3 protein, giving no DNA. This sample contains over 100,000 distinct CDR3 sequences. By phenotype, naive CD8+ T cells were CD45RO-CCR7+CD27+CD95-. Points from the study as a whole: CXCR3 expression dropped partially after cryopreservation, and most assays relied on fresh PBMCs.

The germline gives CDR1 SEHNR, CDR2 FQNEAQ (reference sequence). The CDR3 has 14 residues. Notes on this clonotype: Its antigen remains unknown.

The clonotype originates from a human donor in good health. Some clones in this sample may be carry-over from other donors' samples. The V and J genes are TRBV7-9 and TRBJ2-5. Material: naive CXCR3- CD8+ T cells from blood. Subset described: CD45RO-CCR7+CD27+CD95- naive CD8+ T cells lacking CXCR3 (TNR3-). CDR3 residues: CASSHQIYQETQYF.